This T cell receptor beta chain comes out of a study of blood T cell repertoires in COVID-19. The table came from immunoSEQ multiplex PCR; TCRdb's copy has only in-frame clones and leaves some out. Here the sample spans over 45,000 clones, roughly four fifths being singletons. In its sample, this clone was seen once. Germline V gene lookup returns CDR1 MNHEY and CDR2 SVGAGI. The junction had 11 bases not matched to a gene; V was cut back by 6 bases and J by 8 bases. This CDR3 has 15 residues. The sample was peripheral blood. This TCR was recovered from a woman of 80 years or more with acute or convalescent COVID-19. This chain connects TRBV6-5 to TRBJ1-4, with 8 nucleotides matching TRBD1. The CDR3, as DNA: TGTGCCAGCAGAAACCTAGGGACAGGAGGCGAAAAACTGTTTTTT. This translates into CASRNLGTGGEKLFF.